The present entry profiles one T cell receptor beta chain with its context. Its antigen is still unknown. The sample is drawn from a study of T cell repertoires in cytomegalovirus infection. Whole-study context: An indication of both CMV infection and matching HLA type came from public TCR beta signatures.

This CDR3 has 15 residues. V shed 6 bases and J 3 bases; nucleotides not matched to a gene: 9. Germline V gene sequence: CDR1 MNHEY, CDR2 SVGAGI. Study-wide results and limits: In two of eight donors, the top clonotype was HLA-C-restricted CMV-specific. Identification of carriers of CMV plus the relevant HLA was performed using cumulative public TCR beta family frequency.

TCRdb ran MiXCR on the reads and lists one entry per CDR3 protein. The sample consists of 290,000 or so distinct CDR3 sequences, approximately 10% of them appearing once. Input material: PBMCs. The chain is built from TRBV6-5 and TRBJ2-3; TRBD1 aligns across 7 bases. The source is a human donor in good health (CMV status not recorded). Some clones in this sample may be carry-over from other donors' samples. CDR3 DNA: TGTGCCAGCAGCCCCCAGACAGGGTTTACAGATACGCAGTATTTT. It is translated as CASSPQTGFTDTQYF.